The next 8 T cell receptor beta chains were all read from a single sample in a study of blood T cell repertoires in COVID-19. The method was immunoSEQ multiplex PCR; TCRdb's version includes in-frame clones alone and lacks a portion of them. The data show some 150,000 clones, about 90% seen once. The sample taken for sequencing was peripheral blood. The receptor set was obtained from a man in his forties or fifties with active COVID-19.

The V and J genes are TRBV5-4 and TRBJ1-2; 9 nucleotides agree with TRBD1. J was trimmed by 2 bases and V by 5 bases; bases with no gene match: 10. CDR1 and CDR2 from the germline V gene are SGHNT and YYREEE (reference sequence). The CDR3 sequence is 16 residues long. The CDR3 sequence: CASSFSRGTGNYGYTF. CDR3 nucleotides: TGTGCCAGCAGTTTTAGCCGGGGGACAGGGAACTATGGCTACACCTTC.

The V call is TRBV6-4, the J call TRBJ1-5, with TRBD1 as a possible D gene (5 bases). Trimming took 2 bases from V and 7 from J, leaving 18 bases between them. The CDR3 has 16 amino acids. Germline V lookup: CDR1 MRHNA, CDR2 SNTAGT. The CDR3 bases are TGTGCCAGCAGTGACACCCCCCAAGGGGTAGACCAGCCCCAGCATTTT. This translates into CASSDTPQGVDQPQHF.

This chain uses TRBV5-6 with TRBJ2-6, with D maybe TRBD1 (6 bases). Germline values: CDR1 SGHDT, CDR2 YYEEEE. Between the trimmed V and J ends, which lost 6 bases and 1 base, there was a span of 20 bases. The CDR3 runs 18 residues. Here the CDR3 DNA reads TGTGCCAGCAAGGCAGGGGTAACGGGCCCATCTGGGGCCAACGTCCTGACTTTC. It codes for CASKAGVTGPSGANVLTF.

CDR3 sequence (DNA): TGTGCCTGGGCCCGACAGGGGAGAAATCAGCCCCAGCATTTT. It encodes CAWARQGRNQPQHF. The gene calls are TRBV30 and TRBJ1-5, with 8 bases aligning to TRBD1. Germline V gene data show CDR1 as GTSNPN and CDR2 as SVGIG (reference sequence). V lost 5 bases and J lost 4; bases outside the gene matches: 7. The CDR3 loop spans 14 amino acids.

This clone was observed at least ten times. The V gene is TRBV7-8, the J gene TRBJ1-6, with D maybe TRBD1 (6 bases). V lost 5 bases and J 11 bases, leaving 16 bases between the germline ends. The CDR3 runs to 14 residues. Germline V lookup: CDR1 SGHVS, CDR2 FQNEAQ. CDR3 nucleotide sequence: TGTGCCAGCAGCCCTGGGGGCCTGACGGCACCCCTCCACTTT. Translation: CASSPGGLTAPLHF.

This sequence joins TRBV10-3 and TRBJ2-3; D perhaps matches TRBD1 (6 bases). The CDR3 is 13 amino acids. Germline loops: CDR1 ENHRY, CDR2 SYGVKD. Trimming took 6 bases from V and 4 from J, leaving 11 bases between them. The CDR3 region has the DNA TGTGCCATCAGGGGGGCGGAGGCAGATACGCAGTATTTT. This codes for CAIRGAEADTQYF.

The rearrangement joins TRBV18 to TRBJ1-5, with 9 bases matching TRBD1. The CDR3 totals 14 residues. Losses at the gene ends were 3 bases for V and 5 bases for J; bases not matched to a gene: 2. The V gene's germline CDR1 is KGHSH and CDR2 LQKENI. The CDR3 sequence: CASSPWTGDQPQHF. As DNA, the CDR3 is TGTGCCAGCTCACCGTGGACAGGGGATCAGCCCCAGCATTTT.

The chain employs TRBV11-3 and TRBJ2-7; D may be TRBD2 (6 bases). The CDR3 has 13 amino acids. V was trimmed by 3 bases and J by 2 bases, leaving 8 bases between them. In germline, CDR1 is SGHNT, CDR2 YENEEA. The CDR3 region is CASSFGGPYEQYF. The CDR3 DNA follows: TGTGCCAGCAGCTTCGGGGGACCCTACGAGCAGTACTTC.